Listed below are T cell receptor beta chains from one sample, sequenced in a study of T cell responses to AZD1222 COVID-19 vaccine. Libraries were prepared by immunoSEQ multiplex PCR; TCRdb keeps only in-frame clonotypes and omits some of them. The data contain approximately 91,000 clones, approximately 90% of them seen just once; the ten biggest clones take up about 14%. The sequences come from peripheral blood, collected on day 0 of AZD1222 vaccination. The source is an adult in good health. Each CDR3 is given with its conserved first and last residue. A D gene is named only where the DNA matches it firmly.

15	NA	TRBV3-1/TRBV3-2	TRBJ1-3	CASSIGSSGQNTIYF	TGTGCCAGCAGCATAGGGAGTTCAGGCCAAAACACCATATATTTT
13	TRBD1	TRBV6-5	TRBJ1-6	CATRDRRNSPLHF	TGTGCCACCCGGGACAGAAGAAATTCACCCCTCCACTTT
16	NA	TRBV5-6	TRBJ1-1	CASSWGRGLGSIEAFF	TGTGCCAGCAGCTGGGGGCGGGGTTTGGGGTCGATTGAAGCTTTCTTT
11	NA	TRBV19	TRBJ2-7	CASSMGREQYF	TGTGCCAGTAGTATGGGACGTGAGCAGTACTTC
12	NA	TRBV30	TRBJ1-2	CAWSVGLVGYTF	TGTGCCTGGAGTGTCGGGTTGGTCGGCTACACCTTC
15	TRBD2	TRBV5-1	TRBJ2-2	CASSLASGNTGELFF	TGCGCCAGCAGCCTAGCTAGCGGCAACACCGGGGAGCTGTTTTTT
15	NA	TRBV6-2/TRBV6-3	TRBJ2-3	CASSAPTGGTDTQYF	TGTGCCAGCAGTGCCCCGACCGGGGGCACAGATACGCAGTATTTT
16	NA	TRBV3-1/TRBV3-2	TRBJ2-5	CASSQGWTGPGETQYF	TGTGCCAGCAGCCAAGGTTGGACGGGGCCCGGAGAGACCCAGTACTTC
14	TRBD1	TRBV28	TRBJ1-5	CANQGGGGNQPQHF	TGTGCCAACCAGGGGGGCGGTGGCAATCAGCCCCAGCATTTT
15	NA	TRBV7-7	TRBJ2-2	CASSPNPLVSGELFF	TGTGCTAGCAGCCCCAACCCGCTCGTCAGCGGGGAGCTGTTTTTT